This TCR beta chain is drawn from a study of T-cell reconstitution after alpha-beta-depleted transplantation in children. The V and J ends lost 2 bases and 6 bases, in that order; junction bases with no gene match: 3. Germline loops: CDR1 KGHSH, CDR2 LQKENI. The CDR3 totals 15 residues. The TCRbeta library was prepared with unique molecular identifiers. Each CDR3 protein is one row after TCRdb ran MiXCR on the PCR reads. The table records approximately 350,000 distinct CDR3 sequences, 9% to 12% of them present only once. This clonotype was recorded a few times. The sequence came from a human donor who donated a stem cell graft to a child with acute lymphoblastic leukemia. J is TRBJ2-1 and V is TRBV18; 11 bases are a match to TRBD1. Sequencing used PBMCs from the stem cell graft donor, obtained from the stem cell graft. As DNA, the CDR3 is TGTGCCAGCTCACCAGGCGGGACAGGGGGCAATGAGCAGTTCTTC. Protein: CASSPGGTGGNEQFF.